The clone carrying this TCR beta chain was recorded at least ten times. Its specificity is unknown. The donor group consisted entirely of healthy Caucasians. This sample was taken from a study of identical twins. Study-level points and caveats: Twins' excess sharing was less marked for out-of-frame beta sequences. Cross-sectional statistics, not tracking of the same donors, supported the conclusions.

CDR1 and CDR2 (germline): SEHNR, FQNEAQ (reference sequence). CDR3 length: 14 residues. Trimming took 1 base from V and 8 from J, leaving 12 bases between them. One entry per CDR3 protein, called by TCRdb with MiXCR from the 5' RACE reads. The table shows 200,000 to 250,000 distinct CDR3 sequences, with roughly 7% occurring only once. This same sample was also part of a study on yellow fever vaccine responses in identical twins.

The sequence derives from a woman aged 18-30 years in good health. Material for sequencing was memory (CD45RO+) T cells sorted from blood. The chain employs TRBV7-9 and TRBJ2-1, with D perhaps TRBD1 (5 bases). The CDR3 is CASSLGRVVDEQFF. The CDR3 DNA reads TGTGCCAGCAGCTTAGGCAGGGTTGTGGATGAGCAGTTCTTC.